This paragraph reports one TCR beta chain. In assigning cohorts, the study relied on participant-reported clinical history. Original data processing: Nucleated cell number was recorded as an estimate derived from reference gene primer amplification. Clones were read by immunoSEQ multiplex PCR, and TCRdb kept only the in-frame ones, dropping some. The DNA gave D and trimming, while V, J and clone size come from that table. The table shows a few hundred thousand clones, with approximately 86% occurring only once. This specimen comes from a study of blood T cell repertoires in COVID-19. Study background: Collection of acute and convalescent COVID-19 samples took place in the United States, Italy and Spain. In each case, the material was cDNA or gDNA derived from T cells, B-cell-depleted T cells, or PBMCs.

The CDR3 covers 12 residues. CDR1 is MGHDK and CDR2 is SYGVNS in the germline V gene. V lost 4 bases to trimming and J lost 8 bases, with 11 bases between them. The sequenced material came from PBMCs or T cells enriched from blood (not recorded which). The chain uses TRBV25-1 and TRBJ1-2, with D maybe TRBD1 (5 bases). This clonotype was obtained from a woman aged 55-69 years who had recovered from COVID-19. The chain's CDR3 is CASSGGLGGYTF. Written as DNA, the CDR3 is TGTGCCAGCAGTGGGGGCCTAGGGGGCTACACCTTC.